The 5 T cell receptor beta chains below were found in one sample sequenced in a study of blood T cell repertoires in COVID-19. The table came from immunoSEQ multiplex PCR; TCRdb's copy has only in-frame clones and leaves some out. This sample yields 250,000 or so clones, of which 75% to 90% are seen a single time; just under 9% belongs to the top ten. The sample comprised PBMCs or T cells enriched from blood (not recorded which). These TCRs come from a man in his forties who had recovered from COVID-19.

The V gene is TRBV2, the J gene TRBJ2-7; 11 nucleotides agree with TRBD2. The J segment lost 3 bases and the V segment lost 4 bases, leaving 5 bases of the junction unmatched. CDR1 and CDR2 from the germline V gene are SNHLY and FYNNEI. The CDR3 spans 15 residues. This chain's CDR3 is CASSASGTSGYEQYF. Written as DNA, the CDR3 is TGTGCCAGCAGTGCCTCCGGGACTAGCGGCTACGAGCAGTACTTC.

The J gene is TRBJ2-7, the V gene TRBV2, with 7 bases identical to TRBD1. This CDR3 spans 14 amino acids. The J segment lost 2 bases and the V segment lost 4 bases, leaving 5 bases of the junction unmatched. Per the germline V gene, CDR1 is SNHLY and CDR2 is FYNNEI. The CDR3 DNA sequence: TGTGCCAGCAGTGCACAGGGGCCGACCTACGAGCAGTACTTC. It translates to CASSAQGPTYEQYF.

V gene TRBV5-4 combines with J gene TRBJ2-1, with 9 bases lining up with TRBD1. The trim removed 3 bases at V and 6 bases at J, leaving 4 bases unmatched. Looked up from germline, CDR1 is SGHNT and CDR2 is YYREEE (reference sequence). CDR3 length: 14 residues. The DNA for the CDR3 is TGTGCCAGCAGCTGGGGACAGGGTTTCAATGAGCAGTTCTTC. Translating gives CASSWGQGFNEQFF.

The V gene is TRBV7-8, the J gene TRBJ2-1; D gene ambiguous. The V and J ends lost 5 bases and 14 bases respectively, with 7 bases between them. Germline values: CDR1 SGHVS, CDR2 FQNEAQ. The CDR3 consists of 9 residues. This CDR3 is CASSPLEFF. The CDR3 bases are TGTGCCAGCAGCCCGTTAGAGTTCTTC.

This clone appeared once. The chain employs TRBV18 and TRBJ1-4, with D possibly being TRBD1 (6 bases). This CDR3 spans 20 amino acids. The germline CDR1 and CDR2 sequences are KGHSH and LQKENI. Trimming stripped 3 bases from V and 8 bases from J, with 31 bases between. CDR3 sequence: CASSPSPRGGMTVLEEKLFF. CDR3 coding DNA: TGTGCCAGCTCACCCTCGCCCCGGGGGGGCATGACGGTGCTGGAGGAAAAACTGTTTTTT.